This T cell receptor beta chain came from a study of T cell responses to AZD1222 COVID-19 vaccine. Germline V lookup: CDR1 SEHNR, CDR2 FQNEAQ (reference sequence). With 4 bases removed from V and 8 bases from J, the gap between germline ends came to 12 bases. The length of the CDR3 is 14 residues. Study outcomes and limitations: The sample set comprised mostly white British donors with more females, and clonal diversity was possibly underestimated.

Measured with immunoSEQ multiplex PCR; TCRdb has only the in-frame clones, and not every one. The top ten clones hold roughly 1.3% of a sample with roughly 140,000 clones, roughly 92% of them seen once. In regard to this clone: Its antigen is currently unknown.

The TCR was taken from an adult in good health. The starting material was peripheral blood, obtained on day 0 of AZD1222 vaccination. The chain combines TRBV7-9 with TRBJ1-6; D remains ambiguous. As DNA, the CDR3 is TGTGCCAGCAGCTCCCCCTATTTGTATTCACCCCTCCACTTT. This codes for CASSSPYLYSPLHF.